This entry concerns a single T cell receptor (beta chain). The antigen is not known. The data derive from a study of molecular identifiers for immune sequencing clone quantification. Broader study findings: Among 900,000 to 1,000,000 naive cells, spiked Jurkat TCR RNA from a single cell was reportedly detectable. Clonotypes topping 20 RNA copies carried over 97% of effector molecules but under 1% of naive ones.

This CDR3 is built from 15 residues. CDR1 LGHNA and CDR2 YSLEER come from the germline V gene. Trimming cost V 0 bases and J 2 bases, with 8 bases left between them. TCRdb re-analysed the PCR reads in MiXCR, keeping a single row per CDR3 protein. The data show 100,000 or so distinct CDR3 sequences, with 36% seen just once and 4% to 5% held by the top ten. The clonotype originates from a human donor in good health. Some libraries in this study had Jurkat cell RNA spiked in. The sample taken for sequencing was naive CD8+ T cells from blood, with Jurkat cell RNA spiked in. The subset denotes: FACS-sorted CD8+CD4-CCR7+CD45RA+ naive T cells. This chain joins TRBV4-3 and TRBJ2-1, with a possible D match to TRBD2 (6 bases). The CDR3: CASSQDGGAYNEQFF. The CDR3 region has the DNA TGCGCCAGCAGCCAAGACGGGGGTGCCTACAATGAGCAGTTCTTC.